The 12 T cell receptor beta chains presented below share a single source sample, sequenced in a study of cytomegalovirus exposure and HLA in healthy donors. A multiplex PCR was run with 60 Vbeta primers and 13 Jbeta primers. TCRdb's copy holds only in-frame clones and misses some; the assay was immunoSEQ multiplex PCR. The data hold about 170,000 clones, with just under 80% observed a single time. The sequencing input was PBMCs. The receptors derive from a woman in her forties or fifties in good health and CMV-seropositive.

In DNA, the CDR3 is TGCGCCAGCAGCTTGGATCAGGGAAATAATGAAAAACTGTTTTTT. It translates to CASSLDQGNNEKLFF. The gene calls are TRBV5-1 and TRBJ1-4, with D possibly being TRBD1 (5 bases). Germline values: CDR1 SGHRS, CDR2 YFSETQ. CDR3 length: 15 residues. Trimming removed 0 bases from V and 4 bases from J, with 10 bases in between.

The chain carries TRBV4-1 and TRBJ1-2, with 7 bases aligning to TRBD1. The CDR3 contains 14 residues. The germline gives CDR1 MGHRA, CDR2 YSYEKL. Trimming cost V 4 bases and J 2 bases; bases outside gene matches: 4. This CDR3 reads CASSRDRDNYGYTF. The CDR3 DNA reads as TGCGCCAGCAGCCGCGACAGGGACAACTATGGCTACACCTTC.

The chain is built from TRBV7-2 and TRBJ1-2; 10 bases map to TRBD1. The CDR3 runs 14 residues. V gave up 5 bases and J gave up 4 bases; unmatched junction bases: 4. Germline values: CDR1 SGHTA, CDR2 FQGNSA. CDR3 protein: CASSRDRGGYGYTF. The CDR3 nucleotides are TGTGCCAGCAGCAGGGACAGGGGTGGCTATGGCTACACCTTC.

This rearrangement joins TRBV12-2 to TRBJ2-5; the table assigns TRBD1, which was not confirmed against the DNA. With the DNA end fitting TRBJ2-7 better, the J assignment may be wrong. TRBV12-2 corresponds to a pseudogene. This CDR3 is 21 amino acids long. The CDR3 DNA reads as TGTGCAAGTCGCTTAGACCCTACACAGGGGGCCTTTCGCGGGACCCCCTACGAGCAGTACTTC. It yields the protein CASRLDPTQGAFRGTPYEQYF.

The rearrangement links TRBV2 to TRBJ2-3, with TRBD2 as a possible D gene (5 bases). Germline loops: CDR1 SNHLY, CDR2 FYNNEI. This CDR3 has 14 amino acids. Trimming left V 5 bases short and J 2 bases short, with 11 bases between. CDR3 amino acids: CASSYGLDTDTQYF. DNA of the CDR3: TGTGCCAGCAGTTATGGACTGGACACAGATACGCAGTATTTT.

A few counts support this clone. This sequence joins TRBV20-1 and TRBJ1-1; D not certain. The CDR3 totals 11 residues. The V end was cut by 2 bases, the J end by 1 base, with 2 bases between. Per germline, CDR1 DFQATT and CDR2 SNEGSKA (reference sequence). CDR3 amino acids: CSARQNTEAFF. DNA for the CDR3: TGCAGTGCTAGACAGAACACTGAAGCTTTCTTT.

This sequence joins TRBV5-4 and TRBJ1-1; D gene unclear. Per the germline V gene, CDR1 is SGHNT and CDR2 is YYREEE (reference sequence). There are 13 residues in the CDR3. The ends were cut back, 2 bases at V and 0 bases at J, with 5 bases in the middle. CDR3 protein: CASSFHLNTEAFF. In nucleotides, the CDR3 is TGTGCCAGCAGCTTTCATCTGAACACTGAAGCTTTCTTT.

The chain combines TRBV29-1 with TRBJ2-7; D unclear. The V end lost 5 bases, the J end lost 10 bases, and 15 bases lay between the germline ends. Germline CDR1 is SQVTM and CDR2 is ANQGSEA. CDR3 length equals 11 residues. CDR3 in amino acids: CSVIIFSTQYF. CDR3 bases: TGCAGCGTTATTATTTTTAGTACTCAGTACTTC.

The CDR3 bases are TGTGCCAGCAGTTTGATGCCCGGACAGAGGAACACTGAAGCTTTCTTT. It translates to CASSLMPGQRNTEAFF. The chain carries TRBV28 and TRBJ1-1; TRBD1 is a possible D gene (6 bases). The CDR3 length is 16 residues. CDR1 and CDR2 (germline): MDHEN, SYDVKM. V was shortened by 3 bases and J by 1 base, with 15 bases between the two germline ends.

The genes are TRBV7-3 and TRBJ2-5, with 9 nucleotides matching TRBD2. The CDR3 has 15 amino acids. Germline V CDR1 and CDR2: SGHTA, FQGTGA. V lost 0 bases to trimming and J lost 5 bases; unmatched junction nucleotides: 4. DNA of the CDR3: TGTGCCAGCAGCTTAACAGGGGCGGGAGGGGAGACCCAGTACTTC. Encoded protein: CASSLTGAGGETQYF.

This clone was seen just once. The chain joins TRBV19 to TRBJ2-1, with TRBD2 identical over 7 bases. The CDR3 has 14 residues. The germline V gene encodes CDR1 LNHDA and CDR2 SQIVND (reference sequence). The V gene end was trimmed by 3 bases and the J gene end by 6 bases; junction bases not matched to a gene: 5. The chain's CDR3 is CASSMGEGFNEQFF. Written as DNA, the CDR3 is TGTGCCAGTAGTATGGGGGAGGGATTCAATGAGCAGTTCTTC.

V gene TRBV5-1 combines with J gene TRBJ1-1; D is unresolved. Looked up from germline, CDR1 is SGHRS and CDR2 is YFSETQ. The length of the CDR3 is 14 residues. V lost 1 base to trimming and J lost 1 base, with 8 bases between them. The CDR3 spells CASSLTAGNTEAFF. The CDR3 nucleotides are TGCGCCAGCAGCTTGACAGCGGGGAACACTGAAGCTTTCTTT.